This T cell receptor beta chain stems from a study of identical twins. The CDR3 runs 15 residues. The junction had 2 bases not matched to a gene; V was cut back by 4 bases and J by 0 bases. Germline lookup yields CDR1 MNHEY and CDR2 SMNVEV (reference sequence). TCRdb re-called the 5' RACE reads through MiXCR, storing one row per CDR3 protein. The table lists 120,000 to 150,000 distinct CDR3 sequences, 3% to 4.5% of them singletons, with around 8.1% in the top ten. This clonotype was found many times. Its antigen remains unknown. Regarding the study as a whole: Shared out-of-frame alpha sequences (those common to twins) showed excess low generation probability.

The chain joins TRBV27 to TRBJ2-1, with TRBD2 matching over 8 bases. The clonotype comes from a man between 18 and 35 years old in good health. Source material: memory T cells sorted from blood. The CDR3 region has the DNA TGTGCCAGCAGTTGGGGGACTAGCTCCTACAATGAGCAGTTCTTC. This sequence encodes CASSWGTSSYNEQFF.